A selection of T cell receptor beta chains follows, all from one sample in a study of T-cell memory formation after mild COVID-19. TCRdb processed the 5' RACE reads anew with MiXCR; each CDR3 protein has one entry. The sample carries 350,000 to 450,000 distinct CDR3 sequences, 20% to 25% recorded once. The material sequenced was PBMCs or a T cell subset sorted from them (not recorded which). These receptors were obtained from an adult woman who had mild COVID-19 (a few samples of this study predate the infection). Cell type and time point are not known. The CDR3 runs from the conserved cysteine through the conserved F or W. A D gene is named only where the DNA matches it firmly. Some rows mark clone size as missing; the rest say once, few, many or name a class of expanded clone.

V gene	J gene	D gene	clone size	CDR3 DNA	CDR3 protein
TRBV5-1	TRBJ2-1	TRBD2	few	TGCGCCAGCAGTCCTCACGCGGGAGGATCCTACAATGAGCAGTTCTTC	CASSPHAGGSYNEQFF
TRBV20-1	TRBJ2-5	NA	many	TGCAGTGCACAAGACAGGAGGGAGACCCAGTACTTC	CSAQDRRETQYF
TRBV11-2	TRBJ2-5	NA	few	TGTGCCAGCAGCCCCTATGGGGGGCTGAGAGAGACCCAGTACTTC	CASSPYGGLRETQYF
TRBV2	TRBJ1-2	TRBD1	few	TGTGCCAGCAGTGACCAGGGGGCGTATGTCTATGGCTACACCTTC	CASSDQGAYVYGYTF
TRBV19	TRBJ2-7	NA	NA	TGTGCCAGTAGTATAGCGGAAGGGCAGGGATACGAGCAGTACTTC	CASSIAEGQGYEQYF
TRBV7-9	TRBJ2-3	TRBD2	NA	TGTGCCAGCAGCCCCAGCGGGGGGGCCGTAGATACGCAGTATTTT	CASSPSGGAVDTQYF
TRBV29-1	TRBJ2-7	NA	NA	TGCAGCGCCAACAGGGACCGCGCTCCCTACGAGCAGTACTTC	CSANRDRAPYEQYF
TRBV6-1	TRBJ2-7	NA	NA	TGTGCCAGCAGTGAACTAGGAGGGCAGGTCTACGAGCAGTACTTC	CASSELGGQVYEQYF
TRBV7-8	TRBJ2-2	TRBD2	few	TGTGCCAGCAGCTTAGCAGCGGGAGTAACCGGGGAGCTGTTTTTT	CASSLAAGVTGELFF
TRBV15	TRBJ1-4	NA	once	TGTGCCACCAGCAGGCAGACCGGGAATGAAAAACTGTTTTTT	CATSRQTGNEKLFF
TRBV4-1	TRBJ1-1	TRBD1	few	TGCGCCAGCAGCCACGGGACAGGGATGAACACTGAAGCTTTCTTT	CASSHGTGMNTEAFF
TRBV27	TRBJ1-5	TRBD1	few	TGTGCCAGCAGTCACTTACCTTTAAGGGGACAGGGATGGGATCAGCCCCAGCATTTT	CASSHLPLRGQGWDQPQHF
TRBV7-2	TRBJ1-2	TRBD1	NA	TGTGCCAGCAGCAGCCGGACAGGGACAAAGGAAGGCTACACCTTC	CASSSRTGTKEGYTF
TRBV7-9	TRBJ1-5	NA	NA	TGTGCCAGCAGTAAACTGGGCCAGGGGAATCAGCCCCAGCATTTT	CASSKLGQGNQPQHF
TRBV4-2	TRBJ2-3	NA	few	TGTGCCAGCAGCCAAGGGGACGGATGGACTGGTAGGAGCACAGATACGCAGTATTTT	CASSQGDGWTGRSTDTQYF
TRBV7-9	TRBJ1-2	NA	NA	TGTGCCAGCAGCTTAGCGTCGGTAGGACGCTATGGCTACACCTTC	CASSLASVGRYGYTF
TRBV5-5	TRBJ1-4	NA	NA	TGTGCCAGCAGCTCGGCGGGTGGGGGCTGGGAAAAACTGTTTTTT	CASSSAGGGWEKLFF
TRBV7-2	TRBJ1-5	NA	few	TGTGCCAGCAGCTTCGCCCGACAGAAGGGGCAGCCCCAGCATTTT	CASSFARQKGQPQHF
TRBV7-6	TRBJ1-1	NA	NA	TGTGCCAGCAGCTCCGGGACAAGTCGGGCGGACACTGAAGCTTTCTTT	CASSSGTSRADTEAFF
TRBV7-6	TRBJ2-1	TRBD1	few	TGTGCCAGCAGCTTAGGCAGGGGGTTCGATGAGCAGTTCTTC	CASSLGRGFDEQFF
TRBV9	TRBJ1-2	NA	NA	TGTGCCAGCAGCGTAGATGGCTTAAAGAACTATGGCTACACCTTC	CASSVDGLKNYGYTF
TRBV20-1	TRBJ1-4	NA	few	TGCAGTGCTAGAGAAAGGGCCAGAGTTAATGAAAAACTGTTTTTT	CSARERARVNEKLFF
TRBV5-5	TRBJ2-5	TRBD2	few	TGTGCCAGCAGCTTGGCTGCTAGCGGGGCCTACCAAGAGACCCAGTACTTC	CASSLAASGAYQETQYF
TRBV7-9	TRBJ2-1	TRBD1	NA	TGTGCCAGCAGCGCGGGCCCCGGGACAGGGAAGGGGGGTGAGCAGTTCTTC	CASSAGPGTGKGGEQFF
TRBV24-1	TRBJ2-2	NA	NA	TGTGCCACCAGTGATTCGCCGACGGTTTTGAACACCGGGGAGCTGTTTTTT	CATSDSPTVLNTGELFF
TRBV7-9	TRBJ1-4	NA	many	TGTGCCAGCAGCATCCGACAGACAACTAATGAAAAACTGTTTTTT	CASSIRQTTNEKLFF
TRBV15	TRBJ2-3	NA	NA	TGTGCCACCAGCAGTTTCACGGGACTTGATGATACGCAGTATTTT	CATSSFTGLDDTQYF
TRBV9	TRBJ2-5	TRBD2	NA	TGTGCCAGCGACCAAGGGACGGGAGGGAAGGAGACCCAGTACTTC	CASDQGTGGKETQYF
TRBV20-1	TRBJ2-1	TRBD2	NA	TGCAGTGCTAGACTAGCGGGGGTTAATGAGCAGTTCTTC	CSARLAGVNEQFF
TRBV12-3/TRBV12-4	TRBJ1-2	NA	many	TGTGCCAGCAGTGATGACAGCTATGGCTACACCTTC	CASSDDSYGYTF
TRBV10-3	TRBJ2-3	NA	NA	TGTGCCATCCTGGGGGGCCCCACAGATACGCAGTATTTT	CAILGGPTDTQYF
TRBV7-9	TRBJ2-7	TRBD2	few	TGTGCCAGCAGCTCCAGCGGGGGGGACCGCTACGAGCAGTACTTC	CASSSSGGDRYEQYF
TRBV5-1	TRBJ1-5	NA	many	TGCGCCAGCAGCTTGTACTTAAGGTCTACAGAATTATTTGCTGGCAATCAGCCCCAGCATTTT	CASSLYLRSTELFAGNQPQHF
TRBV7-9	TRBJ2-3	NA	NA	TGTGCCAGCAGTGTGACCGGCGCGTTCACAGATACGCAGTATTTT	CASSVTGAFTDTQYF
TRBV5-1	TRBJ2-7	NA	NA	TGCGCCAGCGGAAAAGACGGGGGTCCCTACGAGCAGTACTTC	CASGKDGGPYEQYF
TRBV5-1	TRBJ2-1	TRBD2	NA	TGCGCCAGCAGCTTGGCCGGGCGGGAGGGTTACAATGAGCAGTTCTTC	CASSLAGREGYNEQFF
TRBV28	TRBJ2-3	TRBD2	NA	TGTGCCAGCAGTTCCCCTAGCGGGGGTTACAGTACGCAGTATTTT	CASSSPSGGYSTQYF
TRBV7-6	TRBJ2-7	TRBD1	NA	TGTGCCAGCAGCTCAACGACAGGGGCCTACGAGCAGTACTTC	CASSSTTGAYEQYF